The rows below give T cell receptor beta chains drawn from one sample of a study of tumor-infiltrating lymphocytes in localized non-small cell lung cancer. Sequencing was performed with immunoSEQ multiplex PCR; in TCRdb, only in-frame clones are kept and a portion is missing. The sample yields approximately 12,000 clones, 80% to 85% seen once. The sequenced sample consisted of uninvolved lung tissue not adjacent to the tumor. These receptor sequences come from a human donor with non-small cell lung cancer. Both conserved end residues are part of each CDR3. Each record gives: clone size, V gene, J gene, D gene, CDR3 protein, CDR3 DNA. D genes are given only for firm matches. Clone size appears in some rows only: once, few, many, or a class for an expanded clone.

size: .
V: TRBV28
J: TRBJ1-4
D: .
CDR3: CASNTGGDEKLFF
DNA: TGTGCCAGCAACACAGGAGGAGATGAAAAACTGTTTTTT

size: .
V: TRBV9
J: TRBJ2-3
D: TRBD2
CDR3: CASSRGLVWPDTQYF
DNA: TGTGCCAGCAGCAGAGGACTAGTTTGGCCAGATACGCAGTATTTT

size: .
V: TRBV28
J: TRBJ2-7
D: TRBD1
CDR3: CASNTGTASSYEQYF
DNA: TGTGCCAGCAATACTGGGACAGCCAGCTCCTACGAGCAGTACTTC

size: .
V: TRBV19
J: TRBJ2-3
D: TRBD2
CDR3: CASSKPSGGTDTQYF
DNA: TGTGCCAGTAGTAAACCTAGCGGGGGGACAGATACGCAGTATTTT

size: .
V: TRBV30
J: TRBJ1-2
D: .
CDR3: CAWAGSTYTF
DNA: TGTGCCTGGGCCGGGAGTACCTACACCTTC

size: once
V: TRBV15
J: TRBJ2-3
D: TRBD2
CDR3: CATSKRLAGKTDTQYF
DNA: TGTGCCACCAGCAAACGACTAGCGGGGAAGACAGATACGCAGTATTTT

size: .
V: TRBV6-6
J: TRBJ1-2
D: .
CDR3: CASSYGAEGVGGYTF
DNA: TGTGCCAGCAGTTACGGTGCAGAAGGAGTAGGTGGCTACACCTTC

size: once
V: TRBV7-9
J: TRBJ2-7
D: .
CDR3: CASSLWADGYEQYF
DNA: TGTGCCAGCAGCCTATGGGCCGATGGATACGAGCAGTACTTC

size: .
V: TRBV30
J: TRBJ1-5
D: .
CDR3: CAWSAMEVQPQHF
DNA: TGTGCCTGGAGTGCGATGGAAGTTCAGCCCCAGCATTTT

size: .
V: TRBV12-5
J: TRBJ1-4
D: .
CDR3: CASGSDRLNEKLFF
DNA: TGTGCTAGTGGGTCCGACAGGTTGAATGAAAAACTGTTTTTT

size: .
V: TRBV5-6
J: TRBJ1-4
D: .
CDR3: CASSLGQTGMGLFF
DNA: TGTGCCAGCAGCTTGGGACAGACGGGTATGGGGCTGTTTTTT

size: few
V: TRBV4-3
J: TRBJ1-2
D: .
CDR3: CASSPQEGTTGYTF
DNA: TGCGCCAGCAGCCCCCAGGAAGGTACGACTGGCTACACCTTC

size: .
V: TRBV6-6
J: TRBJ1-3
D: .
CDR3: CATGSPGNTIYF
DNA: TGTGCCACGGGCAGTCCTGGAAACACCATATATTTT